The 27 T cell receptor beta chains presented below share a single source sample, sequenced in a study of beta chain features in type 1 diabetes. Study-wide points: A moderate, significant TCRB CDR3 shortening appeared in type 1 diabetes across four CD4+ subsets.

The isolated RNA, all of it, was reverse transcribed, so expressed TCRB transcripts were what got sequenced. The data were produced by immunoSEQ multiplex PCR, yet TCRdb's version contains in-frame clones alone and is incomplete. Among under 300,000 clones listed, roughly 17% were seen once. Which antigens these TCRs recognize remains unknown. The source material was naive CD4+ T cells from blood. The source is a man under 40 with type 1 diabetes.

This clone was seen only a few times. The gene calls are TRBV5-4 and TRBJ2-3, with D unresolved. V was cut by 4 bases and J by 1 base, with 10 bases left in between. The CDR3 runs 14 residues. The germline CDR1 and CDR2 sequences are SGHNT and YYREEE (reference sequence). CDR3 region: CASSRVSRTDTQYF. DNA of the CDR3: TGTGCCAGCAGCCGGGTATCCCGCACAGATACGCAGTATTTT.

The chain couples TRBV29-1 to TRBJ1-1; D call uncertain. V lost 4 bases, J lost 11 bases, and 8 bases lay in between. This CDR3 has 9 amino acids. The germline V gene has CDR1 SQVTM and CDR2 ANQGSEA. The CDR3 sequence: CSVGGDAFF. CDR3 in DNA: TGCAGCGTTGGGGGAGATGCTTTCTTT. The complete variable domain, with remaining parts taken from reference TRBV29-1 and TRBJ1-1, reads SAVISQKPSRDICQRGTSLTIQCQVDSQVTMMFWYRQQPGQSLTLIATANQGSEATYESGFVIDKFPISRPNLTFSTLTVSNMSPEDSSIYLCSVGGDAFFGQGTRLTVV.

The chain combines TRBV4-3 with TRBJ2-6, with D perhaps matching TRBD1 (5 bases). Deletions cut 0 bases from V and 6 bases from J, with 15 bases between. The CDR3 length is 17 residues. The germline V gene encodes CDR1 LGHNA and CDR2 YSLEER. CDR3 region: CASSQEQGAESANVLTF. The CDR3 DNA reads TGCGCCAGCAGCCAAGAGCAAGGGGCGGAATCGGCCAACGTCCTGACTTTC.

This clone has only a few counts. V is TRBV29-1 and J is TRBJ2-1; a possible D gene is TRBD2 (6 bases). The CDR3 length is 14 residues. V lost 3 bases and J lost 0, with 9 bases in between. Per germline, CDR1 SQVTM and CDR2 ANQGSEA. The CDR3 DNA is TGCAGCGTTGAGGGGGGTGGCTCCTACAATGAGCAGTTCTTC. Translated: CSVEGGGSYNEQFF.

This clone came up a few times. The chain links TRBV18 to TRBJ2-7, with unresolved D. Trimming left V 2 bases short and J 12 bases short, with 14 bases between. CDR1 KGHSH and CDR2 LQKENI come from the germline V gene. CDR3 size: 12 residues. CDR3 DNA sequence: TGTGCCAGCTCACCAAACAAGATCCACGCGTACTTC. Amino acid sequence: CASSPNKIHAYF.

A few counts support this clone. This CDR3 reads CASSRGQGPYNEQFF. The CDR3 bases are TGCGCCAGCAGCCGAGGACAGGGTCCCTACAATGAGCAGTTCTTC. V and J are TRBV4-1 and TRBJ2-1, with 8 positions matching TRBD1. Germline V gene data show CDR1 as MGHRA and CDR2 as YSYEKL. The CDR3 sequence is 15 residues long. With 4 bases clipped from V and 2 bases from J, the junction kept 4 bases outside the gene matches.

The CDR3 loop is CASSLELGTGEAFF. CDR3 nucleotide sequence: TGTGCCAGCAGCTTAGAATTGGGAACAGGTGAAGCTTTCTTT. The chain has TRBV7-9 and TRBJ1-1; D possibly corresponds to TRBD1 (5 bases). V lost 1 base to trimming and J lost 7 bases, with 13 bases between them. The germline gives CDR1 SEHNR, CDR2 FQNEAQ (reference sequence). This CDR3 has 14 amino acids.

This chain links TRBV29-1 with TRBJ2-1; 8 nucleotides match TRBD2. CDR3 length: 14 amino acids. CDR1 is SQVTM and CDR2 is ANQGSEA in the germline V gene. With 4 bases clipped from V and 9 bases from J, the junction kept 11 bases outside the gene matches. CDR3 region: CSVVPGNSGTEQFF. As DNA, the CDR3 is TGCAGCGTTGTGCCCGGGAATAGCGGGACTGAGCAGTTCTTC.

The genes are TRBV29-1 and TRBJ1-4, with D tentatively TRBD1 (5 bases). The CDR3 runs 12 residues. Germline V lookup: CDR1 SQVTM, CDR2 ANQGSEA. The V gene lost 6 bases and the J gene lost 4 bases, with 9 bases spanning the gap. In DNA, the CDR3 is TGCAGCGTGATGGGGGGTAATGAAAAACTGTTTTTT. Residues: CSVMGGNEKLFF.

The CDR3 DNA reads as TGCGCCAGCAGCGGCGGGAGCGCTTCCTACGAGCAGTACTTC. It yields the protein CASSGGSASYEQYF. V and J are TRBV5-1 and TRBJ2-7; the match to TRBD2 covers 7 bases. Per germline, CDR1 SGHRS and CDR2 YFSETQ. J lost 1 base, V lost 4 bases, and 5 bases had no gene match. CDR3 size: 14 residues.

This clone showed up just a few times. This chain uses TRBV4-2 with TRBJ2-6, with no clear D. The length of the CDR3 is 19 residues. V lost 0 bases, J lost 1 base, and 16 bases lay in between. Germline CDR1 LGHNA, CDR2 YNFKEQ. This CDR3 is CASSQDGQEQSSGANVLTF. The CDR3 DNA is TGTGCCAGCAGCCAAGATGGGCAGGAACAGTCTTCTGGGGCCAACGTCCTGACTTTC.

The genes are TRBV9 and TRBJ2-3; D assignment may be TRBD1 or TRBD2 (5 bases each). The CDR3 is made up of 16 amino acids. V lost 0 bases, J lost 3 bases, and 14 bases lay in between. CDR1 is SGDLS and CDR2 is YYNGEE in the germline V gene. The CDR3 protein is CASSVDRGGGTDTQYF. CDR3 sequence (DNA): TGTGCCAGCAGCGTAGATAGGGGCGGAGGAACAGATACGCAGTATTTT.

This clone showed up just a few times. This sequence joins TRBV25-1 and TRBJ1-1, with a possible D match to TRBD1 (5 bases). V was shortened by 7 bases and J by 6 bases, with 15 bases between the two germline ends. This CDR3 comprises 13 residues. Germline assignment: CDR1 MGHDK and CDR2 SYGVNS. The CDR3 spells CASTIPGQAEAFF. CDR3 nucleotide sequence: TGTGCCAGCACTATACCAGGGCAGGCTGAAGCTTTCTTT.

The chain uses TRBV30 and TRBJ2-1; D is perhaps TRBD2 (5 bases). In germline, CDR1 is GTSNPN, CDR2 SVGIG (reference sequence). The V and J ends lost 2 bases and 3 bases respectively, with 8 bases between them. The CDR3 has 13 amino acids. CDR3 sequence (DNA): TGTGCCTGGAGTAGCGGAAACTACAATGAGCAGTTCTTC. Its translation is CAWSSGNYNEQFF.

The CDR3 nucleotides read TGTGCCTGGAGTGTAATCGGGAATGAGCAGTTCTTC. Protein: CAWSVIGNEQFF. The V call is TRBV30, the J call TRBJ2-1; D not resolved. This CDR3 contains 12 residues. The germline CDR1 and CDR2 sequences are GTSNPN and SVGIG (reference sequence). Between the trimmed V and J ends, which lost 0 bases and 7 bases, there was a span of 7 bases.

The rearrangement uses TRBV20-1 and TRBJ1-1, with D hard to call. The CDR3 is 11 amino acids. Germline CDR1 is DFQATT and CDR2 is SNEGSKA (reference sequence). Trimming cost V 5 bases and J 3 bases, with 7 bases left between them. CDR3 region: CSAPRDTEAFF. In nucleotides, the CDR3 is TGCAGTGCTCCGCGGGACACTGAAGCTTTCTTT.

V is TRBV4-1 and J is TRBJ2-3, with TRBD2 identical over 7 bases. The germline V gene has CDR1 MGHRA and CDR2 YSYEKL. V lost 3 bases to trimming and J lost 3 bases; unmatched junction nucleotides: 9. CDR3 size: 16 residues. The CDR3 here is CASSQNPSGLTDTQYF. The CDR3 nucleotides read TGCGCCAGCAGCCAGAACCCTAGCGGATTGACAGATACGCAGTATTTT.

This clone was counted a few times. The chain employs TRBV7-2 and TRBJ2-5; TRBD1 agrees at 7 bases. Losses at the gene ends were 3 bases for V and 5 bases for J; bases not matched to a gene: 6. This CDR3 has 14 amino acids. CDR1 is SGHTA, CDR2 FQGNSA, per germline. CDR3 in DNA: TGTGCCAGCAGCTTCTATGGGACAGAGGAGACCCAGTACTTC. Its protein is CASSFYGTEETQYF.

V and J are TRBV29-1 and TRBJ2-7; TRBD1 agrees at 7 bases. The ends lost 4 bases at V and 5 bases at J; junction bases unmatched: 8. The CDR3 runs to 13 residues. Germline lookup yields CDR1 SQVTM and CDR2 ANQGSEA. The CDR3 sequence: CSVGLRGGDEQYF. In DNA form, the CDR3 reads TGCAGCGTTGGTTTAAGAGGGGGCGACGAGCAGTACTTC.

This clone appeared a few times. The chain employs TRBV5-1 and TRBJ2-1; D possibly corresponds to TRBD2 (6 bases). This CDR3 spans 14 amino acids. CDR1 is SGHRS and CDR2 is YFSETQ in the germline V gene. Trimming removed 1 base from V and 10 bases from J, with 15 bases in between. The CDR3: CASSLPFQGGEQFF. The CDR3 bases are TGCGCCAGCAGCTTGCCATTCCAGGGAGGCGAGCAGTTCTTC.

This clone has a single count. The chain links TRBV30 to TRBJ2-7, with D perhaps matching TRBD2 (6 bases). This CDR3 region has 13 residues. V lost 3 bases and J lost 2, with 11 bases in between. Germline assignment: CDR1 GTSNPN and CDR2 SVGIG (reference sequence). Here the CDR3 reads CAWRRDPTYEQYF. The CDR3 DNA follows: TGTGCCTGGAGGCGGGACCCTACCTACGAGCAGTACTTC. Using reference TRBV30 and TRBJ2-7 for the parts outside the CDR3, the full variable domain is SQTIHQWPATLVQPVGSPLSLECTVEGTSNPNLYWYRQAAGRGLQLLFYSVGIGQISSEVPQNLSASRPQDRQFILSSKKLLLSDSGFYLCAWRRDPTYEQYFGPGTRLTVT.

This clone was seen a few times. This chain links TRBV28 with TRBJ1-4, with 10 bases identical to TRBD1. Germline V lookup: CDR1 MDHEN, CDR2 SYDVKM. Trimming took 3 bases from V and 10 from J; bases not matched to a gene: 8. This CDR3 is 15 amino acids long. This CDR3 reads CASSFPHRDRGKLFF. The DNA for the CDR3 is TGTGCCAGCAGTTTCCCGCACCGGGACAGGGGAAAACTGTTTTTT.

This clone was detected only a few times. J is TRBJ2-6 and V is TRBV7-9; D remains ambiguous. V lost 1 base and J 1 base, leaving 5 bases between the germline ends. This CDR3 contains 15 residues. CDR1 and CDR2 from the germline V gene are SEHNR and FQNEAQ (reference sequence). The CDR3 nucleotides read TGTGCCAGCAGCTTAGACTGGTCTGGGGCCAACGTCCTGACTTTC. Its protein is CASSLDWSGANVLTF.

The chain links TRBV30 to TRBJ1-3; possible D gene TRBD1, 5 bases. This CDR3 spans 13 amino acids. Looked up from germline, CDR1 is GTSNPN and CDR2 is SVGIG (reference sequence). Trimming shortened V by 2 bases and J by 5 bases, and 10 bases separated the two germline ends. CDR3 in DNA: TGTGCCTGGAGTCTAGACAGACGAAACACCATATATTTT. This encodes CAWSLDRRNTIYF.

This clone occurred a few times. The rearrangement joins TRBV10-3 to TRBJ2-3; maybe TRBD2 (5 bases). The CDR3 sequence is 16 residues long. Trimming removed 5 bases from V and 0 bases from J, with 15 bases in between. CDR1 is ENHRY and CDR2 is SYGVKD in the germline V gene. The CDR3 nucleotides read TGTGCCATCAGTCGGACTGGGAAGTATAGCACAGATACGCAGTATTTT. It encodes CAISRTGKYSTDTQYF.

This clone was counted between two and nine times. This sequence joins TRBV29-1 and TRBJ2-7; the match to TRBD2 covers 7 bases. Trimming cost V 4 bases and J 1 base; bases outside gene matches: 4. CDR3 size: 13 residues. Germline-derived CDR1 and CDR2 are SQVTM and ANQGSEA. CDR3 sequence reads: CSVGRLASYEQYF. The CDR3 DNA reads TGCAGCGTTGGTAGACTAGCATCCTACGAGCAGTACTTC.

CDR3 residues: CASSSDVLETQYF. In DNA form, the CDR3 reads TGTGCCAGCAGCAGCGATGTGCTCGAGACCCAGTACTTC. The rearrangement links TRBV7-9 to TRBJ2-5; D gene uncertain. Trimming stripped 5 bases from V and 5 bases from J, with 12 bases between. The CDR3 totals 13 residues. CDR1 is SEHNR and CDR2 is FQNEAQ in the germline V gene (reference sequence).